These 14 T cell receptor beta chains were all obtained from the same sample, sequenced in a study of T cells after yellow fever vaccination. Via MiXCR, TCRdb re-called the 5' RACE reads, giving one row per CDR3 protein. The sample contains 150,000 to 200,000 distinct CDR3 sequences, around 8.5% of which appear only once. The sequenced sample was CD8+ T cells sorted from PBMCs, obtained 45 days after the yellow fever booster vaccination. Source of these receptors: a man between 18 and 29 years old who received the YFV17D yellow fever vaccine.

This clonotype was seen a few times. This sequence joins TRBV6-5 and TRBJ2-7, with unresolved D. Germline V lookup: CDR1 MNHEY, CDR2 SVGAGI. This CDR3 has 14 residues. V dropped 6 bases and J dropped 0 bases, with 12 bases sitting between them. CDR3 DNA sequence: TGTGCCAGCAGCCAGACAACCATCTCCTACGAGCAGTACTTC. It is translated as CASSQTTISYEQYF.

The chain couples TRBV7-9 to TRBJ2-5, with 10 bases aligning to TRBD2. CDR1 is SEHNR and CDR2 is FQNEAQ in the germline V gene (reference sequence). The CDR3 covers 16 residues. J gave up 2 bases and V 5 bases, and 8 bases lay outside the gene matches. This chain's CDR3 is CASSDPLAGVQETQYF. The CDR3 DNA reads TGTGCCAGCAGCGACCCTCTAGCGGGGGTACAAGAGACCCAGTACTTC. The full variable domain, with the rest looked up from reference TRBV7-9 and TRBJ2-5, is DTGVSQNPRHKITKRGQNVTFRCDPISEHNRLYWYRQTLGQGPEFLTYFQNEAQLEKSRLLSDRFSAERPKGSFSTLEIQRTEQGDSAMYLCASSDPLAGVQETQYFGPGTRLLVL.

A few counts support this clonotype. The rearrangement links TRBV18 to TRBJ1-2, with D hard to call. CDR1 is KGHSH and CDR2 is LQKENI in the germline V gene. The CDR3 is 13 amino acids. Between the trimmed V and J ends, which lost 10 bases and 8 bases, there was a span of 20 bases. The CDR3 loop is CATRSPDSVGYTF. In DNA form, the CDR3 reads TGTGCCACCAGAAGCCCGGACTCGGTGGGCTACACCTTC.

The table lists this clonotype with many counts. The rearrangement links TRBV11-2 to TRBJ2-1; 10 positions match TRBD2. The germline CDR1 and CDR2 sequences are SGHAT and FQNNGV. The CDR3 extends over 12 amino acids. After removal of 1 base from V and 15 bases from J, the junction contained 3 bases not matched to a gene. The CDR3 here is CASSLVSGGVFF. The CDR3 nucleotides read TGTGCCAGCAGCTTAGTAAGCGGGGGGGTGTTCTTC.

This clonotype was counted only a few times. The chain employs TRBV19 and TRBJ1-5; D ambiguous. Germline V gene sequence: CDR1 LNHDA, CDR2 SQIVND (reference sequence). The V end lost 5 bases, the J end lost 0 bases, and 11 bases lay between the germline ends. The length of the CDR3 is 15 residues. DNA for the CDR3: TGTGCCAGTAGTCAGAATGGGTATAGCAATCAGCCCCAGCATTTT. This codes for CASSQNGYSNQPQHF.

Many counts were recorded for this clonotype. CDR3 loop: CASSYRTGGPDTQYF. Here the CDR3 DNA reads TGCGCCAGCAGCTATCGGACAGGGGGCCCAGATACGCAGTATTTT. The J gene is TRBJ2-3, the V gene TRBV4-1; 11 bases match TRBD1. The V and J ends lost 5 bases and 4 bases, in that order; junction bases with no gene match: 5. Germline CDR1 reads MGHRA; CDR2 reads YSYEKL. The CDR3 is 15 amino acids.

A few counts support this clonotype. The rearrangement links TRBV4-3 to TRBJ2-1; tentatively, D is TRBD1 or TRBD2 (6 bases each). CDR1 and CDR2 (germline): LGHNA, YSLEER. This CDR3 is 15 amino acids long. The germline V and J ends were trimmed by 4 bases and 6 bases, with 16 bases remaining between them. Here the CDR3 DNA reads TGCGCCAGCAGCCGAGGGACACCCGGGGGCAATGAGCAGTTCTTC. Protein product: CASSRGTPGGNEQFF.

This clonotype occurred a few times. The V call is TRBV2, the J call TRBJ2-1, with 8 bases that match TRBD2. CDR3 length: 16 residues. J was trimmed by 2 bases and V by 5 bases; bases with no gene match: 8. Germline V gene sequence: CDR1 SNHLY, CDR2 FYNNEI. CDR3 sequence reads: CASSSRGGLPYNEQFF. Written as DNA, the CDR3 is TGTGCCAGCAGTTCCCGGGGGGGCCTCCCCTACAATGAGCAGTTCTTC.

CDR3 residues: CASSSSEYYEQYV. The CDR3 nucleotides read TGTGCCAGCAGCTCTTCGGAGTACTACGAGCAGTACGTC. The V gene is TRBV7-9, the J gene TRBJ2-7; no reliable D call. V lost 4 bases to trimming and J lost 3 bases, with 10 bases between them. The germline V gene encodes CDR1 SEHNR and CDR2 FQNEAQ (reference sequence). CDR3 length: 13 residues.

This chain joins TRBV20-1 and TRBJ2-3; 8 bases map to TRBD2. The trim removed 4 bases at V and 8 bases at J, leaving 14 bases unmatched. The CDR3 is 15 residues long. Germline loops: CDR1 DFQATT, CDR2 SNEGSKA (reference sequence). This chain's CDR3 is CSATGLAHASATQYF. The CDR3, as DNA: TGCAGTGCTACAGGACTAGCCCATGCTTCGGCTACGCAGTATTTT.

V is TRBV27 and J is TRBJ1-2; no definite D call. Trimming cost V 5 bases and J 8 bases, with 18 bases left between them. The CDR3 covers 14 residues. The germline V gene has CDR1 MNHEY and CDR2 SMNVEV (reference sequence). The CDR3 coding sequence is TGTGCCAGCAGTCCTACTCCCCTATCGGGGGGCTACACCTTC. It specifies CASSPTPLSGGYTF.

This clonotype has ten or more counts. The chain joins TRBV29-1 to TRBJ2-2; unclear D gene. V was cut by 6 bases and J by 1 base, with 12 bases left in between. The CDR3 runs 14 residues. The germline gives CDR1 SQVTM, CDR2 ANQGSEA. CDR3 residues: CSVCYPVNTGELFF. CDR3 nucleotide sequence: TGCAGCGTCTGCTATCCGGTGAACACCGGGGAGCTGTTTTTT.

The V and J genes are TRBV10-3 and TRBJ1-5; D perhaps matches TRBD1 (6 bases). The CDR3 extends over 13 amino acids. The germline CDR1 and CDR2 sequences are ENHRY and SYGVKD. V was trimmed by 5 bases and J by 5 bases, leaving 10 bases between them. Written as DNA, the CDR3 is TGTGCCATCAGTCTAGGGGGTCATCAGCCCCAGCATTTT. Amino acid sequence: CAISLGGHQPQHF.

V usage is TRBV6-5 and J usage is TRBJ2-2; D may be TRBD2 (6 bases). Germline CDR1 MNHEY, CDR2 SVGAGI. Trimming pared 0 bases from V and 9 bases from J, leaving 17 bases between. The CDR3 has 16 amino acids. The CDR3 sequence: CASSYSSGTLDRELFF. CDR3 coding DNA: TGTGCCAGCAGTTACTCGTCTGGGACTCTAGACCGGGAGCTGTTTTTT.